Sequencing of this T cell receptor beta chain was carried out in a study of blood T cells in healthy people across ages. Study-wide results and caveats: Versus aged donors, long-lived donors had higher diversity and more naive CD4+ cells.

On this clonotype itself: No antigen is known for it.

Primers used in a second PCR of about 6 to 11 cycles were a sample-barcoded 5' primer and a J-beta primer mix. Using its own MiXCR run on the 5' RACE reads, TCRdb lists one record per CDR3 protein. The repertoire consists of approximately 760,000 distinct CDR3 sequences, with around a quarter occurring once and the leading ten covering roughly 9%. V was clipped by 0 bases and J by 2 bases, with 6 bases between them. CDR3 length: 14 amino acids. CDR1 is MGHDK, CDR2 SYGVNS, per germline. The same specimen was also included in a second study, on T cells of mothers and their children. This second study says: Three healthy Caucasian mothers, along with their six children, were the donors. Versus unrelated pairs, overlap was slightly higher in related mother-child pairs, without reaching significance.

This chain joins TRBV25-1 and TRBJ2-3; unclear D gene. The specimen was blood. This TCR was sampled from a boy aged 5 to 17 in good health. CDR3 coding DNA: TGTGCCAGCAGTGAATACAGTCTCACAGATACGCAGTATTTT. Translating gives CASSEYSLTDTQYF.